Listed here are 9 T cell receptor beta chains from one sample, sequenced in a study of T cell responses to AZD1222 COVID-19 vaccine. The table came from immunoSEQ multiplex PCR; TCRdb's copy has only in-frame clones and leaves some out. This table holds 75,000 to 100,000 clones, approximately 84% found once. The sequencing used peripheral blood, collected on day 0 of AZD1222 vaccination. The receptors shown here come from an adult in good health.

This sequence joins TRBV3-1 (or the pseudogene TRBV3-2) and TRBJ1-2; the D is unclear. There are 18 residues in the CDR3. From germline, CDR1 is LGHDT and CDR2 YNNKEL (reference sequence). V shed 0 bases and J shed 3 bases, with 20 bases lying between them. The CDR3: CASSQDGWLHLRDYGYTF. CDR3 in DNA: TGTGCCAGCAGCCAAGATGGATGGCTCCACCTCCGGGACTATGGCTACACCTTC.

J is TRBJ1-2 and V is TRBV27; TRBD1 might be the D (6 bases). V lost 2 bases and J 6 bases, leaving 16 bases between the germline ends. This CDR3 is built from 15 residues. The V gene's germline CDR1 is MNHEY and CDR2 SMNVEV (reference sequence). This CDR3 reads CASSLRAGRGDGYTF. CDR3 coding DNA: TGTGCCAGCAGTTTAAGGGCCGGCAGGGGTGATGGCTACACCTTC.

The CDR3 nucleotides are TGCAGTGCCCGGGCCAACACCATATATTTT. It encodes CSARANTIYF. V is TRBV20-1 and J is TRBJ1-3; no firm D call. The V gene lost 6 bases and the J gene lost 7 bases, with 7 bases spanning the gap. The germline V gene has CDR1 DFQATT and CDR2 SNEGSKA (reference sequence). The CDR3 has 10 amino acids.

Only a few counts were recorded for this clone. The V call is TRBV7-8, the J call TRBJ1-1, with D maybe TRBD1 (6 bases). Germline CDR1 SGHVS, CDR2 FQNEAQ. The CDR3 is made up of 15 amino acids. The V gene lost 1 base and the J gene lost 2 bases, with 11 bases spanning the gap. The CDR3 protein is CASSLVGRGNTEAFF. The CDR3 DNA follows: TGTGCCAGCAGCTTAGTAGGCAGGGGAAACACTGAAGCTTTCTTT.

The gene calls are TRBV5-6 and TRBJ2-2; D not certain. V dropped 2 bases and J dropped 0 bases, with 8 bases sitting between them. Germline CDR1 and CDR2: SGHDT and YYEEEE. This CDR3 is built from 15 residues. The CDR3 protein is CASSFRFTNTGELFF. The CDR3 coding sequence is TGTGCCAGCAGCTTTAGGTTTACGAACACCGGGGAGCTGTTTTTT. Together with reference TRBV5-6 and TRBJ2-2, the CDR3 gives the full variable domain: DAGVTQSPTHLIKTRGQQVTLRCSPKSGHDTVSWYQQALGQGPQFIFQYYEEEERQRGNFPDRFSGHQFPNYSSELNVNALLLGDSALYLCASSFRFTNTGELFFGEGSRLTVL.

This clone has only a few counts. This rearrangement joins TRBV6-5 to TRBJ1-2, with D uncertain. The CDR3 covers 12 residues. Germline V gene sequence: CDR1 MNHEY, CDR2 SVGAGI. Trimming took 7 bases from V and 5 from J, leaving 11 bases between them. CDR3 region: CASTPLVYGYTF. DNA of the CDR3: TGTGCCAGCACCCCGCTAGTGTATGGCTACACCTTC.

The chain carries TRBV18 and TRBJ2-6; TRBD1 agrees at 9 bases. The CDR3 is 17 residues long. In germline, CDR1 is KGHSH, CDR2 LQKENI. Trimming removed 3 bases from V and 0 bases from J; junction bases left unmatched: 3. As DNA, the CDR3 is TGTGCCAGCTCACCGGTACAGGGGGCCTCTGGGGCCAACGTCCTGACTTTC. Its protein product is CASSPVQGASGANVLTF.

The chain couples TRBV6-5 to TRBJ2-5, with D unresolved. The CDR3 is 13 amino acids. Trimming took 0 bases from V and 5 from J, leaving 7 bases between them. In germline, CDR1 is MNHEY, CDR2 SVGAGI. CDR3: CASSYSQYETQYF. The CDR3 DNA reads as TGTGCCAGCAGTTACTCACAGTACGAGACCCAGTACTTC.

The chain combines TRBV19 with TRBJ1-2; 11 nucleotides line up with TRBD1. The germline CDR1 and CDR2 sequences are LNHDA and SQIVND (reference sequence). The length of the CDR3 is 15 residues. V was clipped by 6 bases and J by 6 bases; unmatched bases: 9. The CDR3 coding sequence is TGTGCCAGTAGGGACAGGGGGCGCTTTTCGGATGGCTACACCTTC. It is translated as CASRDRGRFSDGYTF.